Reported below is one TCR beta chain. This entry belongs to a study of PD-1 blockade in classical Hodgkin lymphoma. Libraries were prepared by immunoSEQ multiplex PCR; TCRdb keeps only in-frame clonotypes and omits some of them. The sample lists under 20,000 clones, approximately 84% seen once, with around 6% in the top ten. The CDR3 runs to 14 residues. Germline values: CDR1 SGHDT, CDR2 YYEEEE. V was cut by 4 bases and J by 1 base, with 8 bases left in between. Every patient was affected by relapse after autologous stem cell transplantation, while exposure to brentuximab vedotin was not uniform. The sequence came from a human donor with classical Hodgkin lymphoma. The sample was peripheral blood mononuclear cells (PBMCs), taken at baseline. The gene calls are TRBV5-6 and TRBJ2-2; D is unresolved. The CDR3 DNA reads TGTGCCAGCAGCCCCCTGGTGAACACCGGGGAGCTGTTTTTT. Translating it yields CASSPLVNTGELFF. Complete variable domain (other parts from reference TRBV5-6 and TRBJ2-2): DAGVTQSPTHLIKTRGQQVTLRCSPKSGHDTVSWYQQALGQGPQFIFQYYEEEERQRGNFPDRFSGHQFPNYSSELNVNALLLGDSALYLCASSPLVNTGELFFGEGSRLTVL.